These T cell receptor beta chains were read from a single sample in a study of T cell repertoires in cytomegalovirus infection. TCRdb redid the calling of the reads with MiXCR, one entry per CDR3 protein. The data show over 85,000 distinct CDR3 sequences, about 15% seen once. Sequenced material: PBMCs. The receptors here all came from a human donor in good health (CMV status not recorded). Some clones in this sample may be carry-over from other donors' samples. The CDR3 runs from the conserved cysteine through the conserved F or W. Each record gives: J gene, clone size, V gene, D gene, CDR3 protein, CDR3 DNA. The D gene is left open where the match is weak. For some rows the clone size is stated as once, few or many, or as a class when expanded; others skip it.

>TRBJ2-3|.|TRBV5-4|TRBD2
CASSFLAGRDTQYF
TGTGCCAGCAGCTTCCTAGCGGGGAGGGATACGCAGTATTTT
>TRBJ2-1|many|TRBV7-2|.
CASSSRGFTLNEQFF
TGTGCCAGCAGCTCACGGGGTTTCACGCTCAATGAGCAGTTCTTC
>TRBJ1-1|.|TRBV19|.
CASTLRVNTEAFF
TGTGCCAGTACACTTAGAGTGAACACTGAAGCTTTCTTT
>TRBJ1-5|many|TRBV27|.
CASSLSIWASNQPQHF
TGTGCCAGCAGTTTATCGATTTGGGCCAGCAATCAGCCCCAGCATTTT
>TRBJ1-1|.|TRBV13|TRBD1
CASSLQGGFGTEAFF
TGTGCCAGCAGCCTACAGGGGGGGTTCGGCACTGAAGCTTTCTTT
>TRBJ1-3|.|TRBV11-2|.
CASSRERSDSGNTIYF
TGTGCCAGCAGCCGAGAAAGGTCTGACTCTGGAAACACCATATATTTT
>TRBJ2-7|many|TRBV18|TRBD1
CASSPRAGGTYEQYF
TGTGCCAGCTCACCACGAGCAGGGGGCACCTACGAGCAGTACTTC
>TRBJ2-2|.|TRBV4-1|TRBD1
CASSHRTGTGELFF
TGCGCCAGCAGCCATCGGACAGGCACCGGGGAGCTGTTTTTT
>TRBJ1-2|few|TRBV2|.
CASARIGGYTF
TGTGCCAGCGCGCGGATAGGAGGCTACACCTTC
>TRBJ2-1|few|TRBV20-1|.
CSASGADEQFF
TGCAGTGCTAGCGGGGCGGATGAGCAGTTCTTC
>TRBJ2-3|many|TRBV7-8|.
CASSLAVGPSTDTQYF
TGTGCCAGCAGCTTAGCAGTGGGCCCCAGTACAGATACGCAGTATTTT
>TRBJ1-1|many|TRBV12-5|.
CASGLSQGWEENTEAFF
TGTGCTAGTGGTTTGAGCCAGGGGTGGGAGGAGAACACTGAAGCTTTCTTT
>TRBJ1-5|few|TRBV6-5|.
CASRRRTGSNQPQHF
TGTGCCAGCAGGAGACGGACGGGGAGCAATCAGCCCCAGCATTTT
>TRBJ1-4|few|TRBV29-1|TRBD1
CSARDRGREKLFF
TGCAGCGCCAGGGACAGGGGGCGCGAAAAACTGTTTTTT
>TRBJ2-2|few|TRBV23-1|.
CASSHPEGVTGELFF
TGCGCCAGCAGTCATCCAGAAGGGGTCACCGGGGAGCTGTTTTTT
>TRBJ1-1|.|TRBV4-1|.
CASSHGRVEGDMDTEAFF
TGCGCCAGCAGCCACGGACGGGTAGAGGGGGATATGGACACTGAAGCTTTCTTT
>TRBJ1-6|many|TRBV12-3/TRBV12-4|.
CASSLIGNSPLHF
TGTGCCAGCAGTTTAATCGGGAATTCACCCCTCCACTTT
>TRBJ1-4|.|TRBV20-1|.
CSARAATNEKLFF
TGCAGTGCTAGAGCTGCAACTAATGAAAAACTGTTTTTT
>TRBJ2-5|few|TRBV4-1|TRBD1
CASSRQGMETQYF
TGCGCCAGCAGCCGACAGGGGATGGAGACCCAGTACTTC
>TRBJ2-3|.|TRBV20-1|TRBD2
CSALPLAGGADTQYF
TGCAGTGCCCTGCCCCTAGCGGGGGGTGCAGATACGCAGTATTTT
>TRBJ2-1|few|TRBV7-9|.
CASSPRERTVTPYNEQFF
TGTGCCAGCAGCCCGAGGGAGAGAACAGTAACCCCCTACAATGAGCAGTTCTTC
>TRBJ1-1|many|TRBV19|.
CASSIFRGTTEAFF
TGTGCCAGTAGTATATTTCGGGGAACCACTGAAGCTTTCTTT
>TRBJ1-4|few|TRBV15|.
CATSRDPAGAQEKLFF
TGTGCCACCAGCAGAGACCCGGCGGGGGCTCAAGAAAAACTGTTTTTT
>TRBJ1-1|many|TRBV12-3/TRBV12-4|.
CASSLGAEGTEAFF
TGTGCCAGCAGTTTAGGGGCAGAAGGTACTGAAGCTTTCTTT
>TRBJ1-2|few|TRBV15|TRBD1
CATSRDRTPLSLRPPTGGDGYTF
TGTGCCACCAGCAGAGATCGGACCCCTCTCAGCCTTAGACCTCCTACAGGGGGGGATGGCTACACCTTC
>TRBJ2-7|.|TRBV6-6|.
CASGSARGKYEQYF
TGTGCCAGCGGTTCGGCCAGGGGAAAATACGAGCAGTACTTC
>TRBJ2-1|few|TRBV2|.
CASSEGYNEQFF
TGTGCCAGCAGTGAAGGGTACAATGAGCAGTTCTTC
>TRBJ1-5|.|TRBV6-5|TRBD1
CASSRTTGGGQPQHF
TGTGCCAGCAGCCGGACGACAGGGGGAGGGCAGCCCCAGCATTTT
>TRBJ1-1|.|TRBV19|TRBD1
CASSIGTANTEAFF
TGTGCCAGTAGTATCGGGACAGCGAACACTGAAGCTTTCTTT
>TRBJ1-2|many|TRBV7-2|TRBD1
CASSDPGQDYGYTF
TGTGCCAGCAGCGATCCGGGACAGGACTATGGCTACACCTTC
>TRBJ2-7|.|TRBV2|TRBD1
CASRDRGSYEQYF
TGTGCCAGCAGGGACAGGGGTTCCTACGAGCAGTACTTC
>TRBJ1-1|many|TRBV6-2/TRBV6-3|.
CASSYSVENTEAFF
TGTGCCAGCAGTTACTCGGTAGAGAACACTGAAGCTTTCTTT
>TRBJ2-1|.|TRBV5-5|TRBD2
CASSSTTSGGAVNEQFF
TGTGCCAGCAGCTCAACTACTAGCGGGGGGGCCGTAAATGAGCAGTTCTTC
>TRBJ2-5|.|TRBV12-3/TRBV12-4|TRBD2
CASRPGTSGRETQYF
TGTGCCAGCAGACCCGGGACTAGCGGCCGGGAGACCCAGTACTTC
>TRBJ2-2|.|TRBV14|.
CASRGEGVAGELFF
TGTGCCAGCAGAGGCGAAGGGGTCGCCGGGGAGCTGTTTTTT
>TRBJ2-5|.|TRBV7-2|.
CASSLGRDQDTQYF
TGTGCCAGCAGCTTAGGACGAGACCAAGACACCCAGTACTTC
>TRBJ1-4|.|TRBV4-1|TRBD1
CASSLRFRDSLYEKLFF
TGCGCCAGCAGCCTCCGCTTCCGGGACAGCCTTTATGAAAAACTGTTTTTT
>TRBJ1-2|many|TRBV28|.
CASSLTGRGGYTF
TGTGCCAGCAGTTTAACGGGTCGGGGAGGCTACACCTTC
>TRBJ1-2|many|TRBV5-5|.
CASSLAPTNNYGYTF
TGTGCCAGCAGCTTGGCCCCCACCAATAACTATGGCTACACCTTC
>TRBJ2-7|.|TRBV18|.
CASSPSQGGYEQYF
TGTGCCAGCTCACCATCCCAGGGGGGCTACGAGCAGTACTTC
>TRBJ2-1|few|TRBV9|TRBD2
CASSVSGGDYNEQFF
TGTGCCAGCAGCGTAAGCGGGGGAGATTACAATGAGCAGTTCTTC
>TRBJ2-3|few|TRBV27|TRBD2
CASSLPPGLGISTDTQYF
TGTGCCAGCAGTTTACCCCCGGGACTAGGAATTTCCACAGATACGCAGTATTTT
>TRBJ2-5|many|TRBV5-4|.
CASSESGGQETQYF
TGTGCCAGCAGCGAGTCCGGGGGTCAAGAGACCCAGTACTTC
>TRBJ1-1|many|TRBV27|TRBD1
CASRGQGETEAFF
TGTGCCAGCCGCGGACAGGGAGAAACTGAAGCTTTCTTT
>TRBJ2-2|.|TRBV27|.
CASTLWGNTGELFF
TGTGCCAGCACCCTATGGGGGAACACCGGGGAGCTGTTTTTT
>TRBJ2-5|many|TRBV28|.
CASSLFGGGKTQYF
TGTGCCAGCAGTTTATTTGGGGGCGGGAAGACCCAGTACTTC
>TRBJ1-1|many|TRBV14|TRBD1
CASSQDQLKSTGGMNTEAFF
TGTGCCAGCAGCCAAGATCAGTTAAAGTCGACAGGGGGCATGAACACTGAAGCTTTCTTT
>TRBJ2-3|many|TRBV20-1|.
CSARPEYF
TGCAGTGCTAGGCCGGAGTATTTT
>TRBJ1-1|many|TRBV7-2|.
CASSFPGTTKAFF
TGTGCCAGCAGCTTCCCCGGGACAACAAAAGCTTTCTTT
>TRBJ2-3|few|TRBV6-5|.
CASSRYQSPRYTDTQYF
TGTGCCAGCAGCCGCTATCAGTCCCCCCGATACACAGATACGCAGTATTTT
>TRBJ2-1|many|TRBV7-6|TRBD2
CASSVTGGPYNEQFF
TGTGCCAGCAGCGTGACGGGGGGGCCCTACAATGAGCAGTTCTTC
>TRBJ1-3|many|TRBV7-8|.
CASSPQGGNTIYF
TGTGCCAGCAGCCCGCAGGGAGGAAACACCATATATTTT
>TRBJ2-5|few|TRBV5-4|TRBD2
CASSVGGTSGGGETQYF
TGTGCCAGCAGCGTCGGAGGGACTAGCGGGGGCGGGGAGACCCAGTACTTC